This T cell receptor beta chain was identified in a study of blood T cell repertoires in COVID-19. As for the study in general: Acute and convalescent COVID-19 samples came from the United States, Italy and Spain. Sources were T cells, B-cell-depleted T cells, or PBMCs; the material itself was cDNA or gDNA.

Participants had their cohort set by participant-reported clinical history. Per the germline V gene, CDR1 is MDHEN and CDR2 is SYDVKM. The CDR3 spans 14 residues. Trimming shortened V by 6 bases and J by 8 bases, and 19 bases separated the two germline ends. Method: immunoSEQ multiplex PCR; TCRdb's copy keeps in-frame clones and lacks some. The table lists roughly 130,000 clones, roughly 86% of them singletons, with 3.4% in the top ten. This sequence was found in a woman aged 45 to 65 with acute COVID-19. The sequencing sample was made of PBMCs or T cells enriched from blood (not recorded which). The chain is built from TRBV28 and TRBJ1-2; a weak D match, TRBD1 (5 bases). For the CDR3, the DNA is TGTGCCAGCAGCCCGCGGGGCCGCGGGGGGGGCTACACCTTC. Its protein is CASSPRGRGGGYTF.